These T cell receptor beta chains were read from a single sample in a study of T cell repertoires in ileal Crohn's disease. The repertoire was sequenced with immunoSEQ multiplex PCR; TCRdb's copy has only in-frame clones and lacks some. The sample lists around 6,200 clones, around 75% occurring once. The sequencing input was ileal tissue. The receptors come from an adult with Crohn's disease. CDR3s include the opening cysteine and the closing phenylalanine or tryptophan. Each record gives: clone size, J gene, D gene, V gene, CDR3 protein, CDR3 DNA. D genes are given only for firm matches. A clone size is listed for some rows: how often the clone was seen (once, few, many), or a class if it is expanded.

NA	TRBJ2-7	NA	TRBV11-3	CASSLASGAYEQYF	TGTGCCAGCAGCTTAGCCAGCGGAGCCTACGAGCAGTACTTC
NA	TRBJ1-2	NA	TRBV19	CATTGNYGYTF	TGTGCCACAACGGGAAACTATGGCTACACCTTC
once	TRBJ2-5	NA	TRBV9	CASSVGGRETQYF	TGTGCCAGCAGCGTCGGGGGAAGAGAGACCCAGTACTTC
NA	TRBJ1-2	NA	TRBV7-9	CASSLVGGFGDGYTF	NA
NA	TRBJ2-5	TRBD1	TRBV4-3	CASSPQTWTGGEETQYF	TGCGCCAGCAGCCCCCAAACATGGACAGGGGGTGAAGAGACCCAGTACTTC
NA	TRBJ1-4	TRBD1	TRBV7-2	CASSRRQGAGEKLFF	TGTGCCAGCAGCCGGAGGCAGGGGGCGGGAGAAAAACTGTTTTTT
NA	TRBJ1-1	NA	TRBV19	CASSARGGVNTEAFF	TGTGCCAGTAGTGCCAGGGGAGGGGTGAACACTGAAGCTTTCTTT
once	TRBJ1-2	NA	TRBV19	CASSGQVDYGYTF	TGTGCCAGTAGTGGGCAGGTCGACTATGGCTACACCTTC
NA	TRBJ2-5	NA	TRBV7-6	CASSPDSAQETQYF	TGTGCCAGCAGCCCGGACAGCGCTCAAGAGACCCAGTACTTC
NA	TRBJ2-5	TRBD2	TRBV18	CASSPGFRTSGSQETQYF	TGTGCCAGCTCACCAGGCTTTAGAACTAGCGGGTCTCAAGAGACCCAGTACTTC
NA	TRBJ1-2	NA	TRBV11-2	CASSSTTAYGYTF	TGTGCCAGCAGCTCCACGACAGCTTATGGCTACACCTTC
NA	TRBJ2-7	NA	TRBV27	CASSLRGYEQYF	TGTGCCAGCAGTTTAAGGGGGTACGAGCAGTACTTC
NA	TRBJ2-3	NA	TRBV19	CASRFADTQYF	TGTGCCAGCCGGTTTGCGGATACGCAGTATTTT
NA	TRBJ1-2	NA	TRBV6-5	CASSYSRGWSYGYTF	TGTGCCAGCAGTTACTCGCGAGGATGGAGTTATGGCTACACCTTC
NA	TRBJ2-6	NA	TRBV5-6	CASSFGPGRRPGANVLTF	TGTGCCAGCAGCTTCGGCCCTGGGAGACGACCTGGGGCCAACGTCCTGACTTTC
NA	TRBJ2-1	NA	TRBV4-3	CASSLQELGFQFF	TGCGCCAGCAGCCTCCAAGAGCTAGGTTTTCAGTTCTTC
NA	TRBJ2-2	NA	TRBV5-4	CASSSREGGELFF	TGTGCCAGCAGCTCCCGAGAGGGCGGGGAGCTGTTTTTT
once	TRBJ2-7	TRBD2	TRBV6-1	CASSENPRESVEQYF	TGTGCCAGCAGTGAAAATCCGCGGGAGTCTGTCGAGCAGTACTTC
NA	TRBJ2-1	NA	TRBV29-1	CSVGQGQEQFF	TGCAGCGTTGGGCAGGGACAAGAGCAGTTCTTC
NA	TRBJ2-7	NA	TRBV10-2	CASSDRRGSLYF	TGCGCCAGCAGTGATCGTAGGGGTAGCCTGTACTTC
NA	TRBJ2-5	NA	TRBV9	CASSVSLGGQQETQYF	TGTGCCAGCAGCGTTAGCCTTGGGGGCCAGCAAGAGACCCAGTACTTC
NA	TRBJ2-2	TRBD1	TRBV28	CASSSSGTGAGELFF	TGTGCCAGCAGTTCCTCCGGGACAGGGGCCGGGGAGCTGTTTTTT
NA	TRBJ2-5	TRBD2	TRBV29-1	CSVEFSSGSWTQYF	TGCAGCGTTGAATTTTCTAGCGGGAGTTGGACCCAGTACTTC
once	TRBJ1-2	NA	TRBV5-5	CASSWGGASTRSNYGYTF	TGTGCCAGCAGCTGGGGGGGGGCCTCAACACGCTCTAACTATGGCTACACCTTC
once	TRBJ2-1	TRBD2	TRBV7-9	CASSLGASGMIYNEQFF	TGTGCCAGCAGCCTCGGGGCTAGCGGGATGATCTACAATGAGCAGTTCTTC
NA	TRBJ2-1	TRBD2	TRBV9	CASSLSSGSYNEQFF	TGTGCCAGCAGCCTATCTAGCGGCTCCTACAATGAGCAGTTCTTC
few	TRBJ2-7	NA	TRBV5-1	CASSLGVEIPYEQYF	TGCGCCAGCAGCTTGGGAGTAGAGATCCCCTACGAGCAGTACTTC
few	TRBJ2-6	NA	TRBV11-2	CASSSLVSGANVLTF	TGTGCCAGCAGCTCCCTCGTCTCTGGGGCCAACGTCCTGACTTTC
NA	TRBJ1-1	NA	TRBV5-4	CASSPIDKNTEAFF	TGTGCCAGCAGCCCGATTGACAAGAACACTGAAGCTTTCTTT
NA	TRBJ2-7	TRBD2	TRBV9	CASSPGTSLTLYEQYF	TGTGCCAGCAGCCCCGGGACTAGCCTTACTCTATACGAGCAGTACTTC
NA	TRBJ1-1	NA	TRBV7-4	CASSSSEAFF	TGTGCCAGCAGCTCCTCGGAAGCTTTCTTT
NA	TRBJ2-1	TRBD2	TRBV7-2	CASRPAGGLYNEQFF	TGTGCCAGCAGGCCAGCGGGAGGGCTCTACAATGAGCAGTTCTTC
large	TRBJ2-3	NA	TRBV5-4	CASSRAGNPDTQYF	TGTGCCAGCAGCCGGGCGGGTAATCCCGATACGCAGTATTTT
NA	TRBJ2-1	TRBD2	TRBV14	CASSRTLLAGGWNEQFF	TGTGCCAGCAGCCGCACACTCCTAGCGGGAGGTTGGAATGAGCAGTTCTTC
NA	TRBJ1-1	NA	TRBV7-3	CASSLTGMGGRDTEAFF	TGTGCCAGCAGCTTAACGGGTATGGGGGGGAGGGACACTGAAGCTTTCTTT
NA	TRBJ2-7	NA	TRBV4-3	CASSPRWGGACQVHEQYF	TGCGCCAGCAGCCCTCGGTGGGGGGGGGCGTGTCAGGTCCACGAGCAGTACTTC
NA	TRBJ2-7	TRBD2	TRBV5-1	CASSKGLAGYEQYF	TGCGCCAGCAGCAAGGGACTAGCGGGCTACGAGCAGTACTTC
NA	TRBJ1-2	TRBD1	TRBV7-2	CASSPTGQGTYGYTF	TGTGCCAGCAGCCCTACGGGACAGGGGACTTATGGCTACACCTTC
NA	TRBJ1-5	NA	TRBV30	CAWSESGDNQPQHF	TGTGCCTGGAGTGAATCAGGGGACAATCAGCCCCAGCATTTT
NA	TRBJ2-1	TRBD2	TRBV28	CASSWAGVNEQFF	TGTGCCAGCAGTTGGGCGGGGGTCAATGAGCAGTTCTTC
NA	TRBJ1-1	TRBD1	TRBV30	CAGLTGAGTEAFF	TGTGCCGGTCTAACAGGGGCTGGGACTGAAGCTTTCTTT
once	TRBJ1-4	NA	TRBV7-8	CASSRTATNEKLFF	TGTGCCAGCAGCCGGACAGCAACTAATGAAAAACTGTTTTTT
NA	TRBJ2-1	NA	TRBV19	CASSGRRNEQFF	TGTGCCAGTAGTGGCCGTCGCAATGAGCAGTTCTTC
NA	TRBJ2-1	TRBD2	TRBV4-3	CASSLMAGGPAKDNEQFF	TGCGCCAGCAGCCTAATGGCGGGAGGCCCCGCCAAAGACAATGAGCAGTTCTTC
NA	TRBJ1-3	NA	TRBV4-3	CASSQARVGLSSGNTIYF	TGCGCCAGCAGCCAAGCGAGGGTCGGGTTAAGCTCTGGAAACACCATATATTTT
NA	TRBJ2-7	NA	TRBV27	CASSLYSGGPYEQYF	TGTGCCAGCAGTTTATACAGCGGAGGTCCGTACGAGCAGTACTTC
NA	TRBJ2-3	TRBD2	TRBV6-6	CASSRTLAGGPDTQYF	TGTGCCAGCAGCCGTACACTAGCGGGAGGACCCGATACGCAGTATTTT
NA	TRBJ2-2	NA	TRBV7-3	CASSPSSGELFF	TGTGCCAGCAGCCCTTCGTCCGGGGAGCTGTTTTTT
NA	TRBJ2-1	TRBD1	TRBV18	CASWSGQGNTAYNEQFF	TGTGCCAGCTGGTCGGGACAGGGGAACACTGCCTACAATGAGCAGTTCTTC
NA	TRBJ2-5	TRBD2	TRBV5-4	CASSLGAPGGLGETQYF	TGTGCCAGCAGCTTGGGGGCCCCGGGAGGGCTTGGGGAGACCCAGTACTTC
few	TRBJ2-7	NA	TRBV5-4	CASSLEGSGEGYEQYF	TGTGCCAGCAGCTTGGAAGGTTCAGGGGAAGGGTACGAGCAGTACTTC
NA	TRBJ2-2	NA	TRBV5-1	CASKTGTENTGELFF	TGCGCCAGTAAAACCGGGACTGAGAACACCGGGGAGCTGTTTTTT
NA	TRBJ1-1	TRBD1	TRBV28	CASSRSQGAQGEAFF	TGTGCCAGCAGCCGATCGCAGGGGGCGCAGGGTGAAGCTTTCTTT
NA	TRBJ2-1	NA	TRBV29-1	CSVGVSGGNEQFF	TGCAGCGTTGGAGTTAGCGGAGGCAATGAGCAGTTCTTC
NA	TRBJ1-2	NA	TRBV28	CASSLIPYGYTF	TGTGCCAGCAGTTTAATTCCGTATGGCTACACCTTC
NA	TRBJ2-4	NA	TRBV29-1	CSVENHRYGIQYF	TGCAGCGTTGAAAATCACCGGTACGGCATTCAGTACTTC
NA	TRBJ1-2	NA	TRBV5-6	CASSLSGQPLSGYTF	TGTGCCAGCAGCTTGAGCGGACAGCCCCTAAGTGGCTACACCTTC
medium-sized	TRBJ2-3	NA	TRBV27	CASSLLLAGSDTQYF	TGTGCCAGCAGTTTACTACTGGCAGGGTCAGATACGCAGTATTTT
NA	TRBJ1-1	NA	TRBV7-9	CASSLAYLLPEAFF	TGTGCCAGCAGCTTAGCGTATTTGCTACCTGAAGCTTTCTTT